The sequence of this T cell receptor (beta chain) was determined in a study of blood T cell repertoires in COVID-19. At the level of the study: The origin of the acute and convalescent COVID-19 samples was the United States, Italy and Spain. Nucleic acid was either cDNA or gDNA, and it came from T cells, B-cell-depleted T cells, or PBMCs.

Those who participated ranged in age from roughly 18 to 89 years and resided in 20 to 25 US areas. There are 17 residues in the CDR3. Trimming cost V 0 bases and J 6 bases; bases outside gene matches: 10. From germline, CDR1 is SGHRS and CDR2 YFSETQ. Original processing notes: Researchers report that nucleated cell counts were estimated from reference gene primer amplification. Sequencing used immunoSEQ multiplex PCR; TCRdb keeps in-frame clones, though not all of them. V and J calls and clone size come straight from that table; D and trimming were deduced from the DNA. The data show about 200,000 clones, with roughly 82% seen just once and roughly 5.2% held by the top ten.

This chain connects TRBV5-1 to TRBJ2-2; the match to TRBD2 covers 8 bases. Sequencing was done on a sample of PBMCs or T cells enriched from blood (not recorded which). The origin of this receptor is a woman aged 55 to 70 with acute COVID-19. The DNA of the CDR3 is TGCGCCAGCAGCTTGGCGCCAAGCGGGAGTGGGGCCGGGGAGCTGTTTTTT. Protein product: CASSLAPSGSGAGELFF.